The 15 T cell receptor beta chains listed next were all sequenced from one sample in a study of Tregs in tolerant kidney transplant recipients. Measured with immunoSEQ multiplex PCR; TCRdb has only the in-frame clones, and not every one. The table includes approximately 100,000 clones, approximately 94% detected once. Specimen: CD4+ T cells from blood, collected before the transplant. The source is a human donor who received a combined kidney and bone marrow transplant.

The chain couples TRBV28 to TRBJ1-5; 7 positions agree with TRBD1. Germline loops: CDR1 MDHEN, CDR2 SYDVKM. With 4 bases clipped from V and 3 bases from J, the junction kept 18 bases outside the gene matches. The CDR3 is 19 residues long. CDR3 residues: CASSSPLGRDSSFNQPQHF. CDR3 DNA: TGTGCCAGCAGTTCCCCACTCGGTAGGGACAGCTCATTCAATCAGCCCCAGCATTTT.

V and J are TRBV4-1 and TRBJ1-1, with D possibly being TRBD1 (6 bases). This CDR3 comprises 17 residues. V was trimmed by 4 bases and J by 1 base, leaving 19 bases between them. CDR1 is MGHRA and CDR2 is YSYEKL in the germline V gene. CDR3 in DNA: TGCGCCAGCAGCCCGATTATTCAGGGACACTCGAACACTGAAGCTTTCTTT. Translating gives CASSPIIQGHSNTEAFF.

This chain uses TRBV28 with TRBJ2-3, with 9 positions matching TRBD1. Trimming removed 8 bases from V and 4 bases from J; junction bases left unmatched: 7. CDR3 size: 14 residues. Germline V lookup: CDR1 MDHEN, CDR2 SYDVKM. DNA for the CDR3: TGTGCCAGCCGCGGACAGGGGTGGGCAGATACGCAGTATTTT. As protein: CASRGQGWADTQYF. Together with reference TRBV28 and TRBJ2-3, the CDR3 gives the full variable domain: DVKVTQSSRYLVKRTGEKVFLECVQDMDHENMFWYRQDPGLGLRLIYFSYDVKMKEKGDIPEGYSVSREKKERFSLILESASTNQTSMYLCASRGQGWADTQYFGPGTRLTVL.

The J gene is TRBJ2-7, the V gene TRBV29-1; 10 nucleotides line up with TRBD1. CDR1 and CDR2 from the germline V gene are SQVTM and ANQGSEA. Trimming took 7 bases from V and 5 from J; bases not matched to a gene: 11. CDR3 length: 14 amino acids. CDR3 bases: TGCAGCGGTGTGACAGGGGGCGGGTCGGACGAGCAGTACTTC. Protein sequence: CSGVTGGGSDEQYF.

This rearrangement joins TRBV13 to TRBJ2-3, with D maybe TRBD2 (5 bases). This CDR3 contains 12 residues. V lost 6 bases and J 3 bases, leaving 7 bases between the germline ends. Germline CDR1 PRHDT, CDR2 FYEKMQ (reference sequence). In DNA form, the CDR3 reads TGTGCCAGCAGACGAGGGACAGATACGCAGTATTTT. It translates to CASRRGTDTQYF.

The gene calls are TRBV7-9 and TRBJ1-2; D might be TRBD1 (6 bases). The CDR3 loop spans 13 amino acids. Trimming removed 5 bases from V and 7 bases from J, with 14 bases in between. Germline-derived CDR1 and CDR2 are SEHNR and FQNEAQ (reference sequence). The chain's CDR3 is CASSTRTVGGYTF. The CDR3 region has the DNA TGTGCCAGCAGCACTCGGACAGTTGGTGGCTACACCTTC.

The chain uses TRBV11-3 and TRBJ1-2; no reliable D call. V shed 7 bases and J shed 5 bases, with 11 bases lying between them. Looked up from germline, CDR1 is SGHNT and CDR2 is YENEEA. The CDR3 is 12 residues long. The CDR3 protein is CASTKRGYGYTF. CDR3 coding DNA: TGTGCCAGCACCAAGCGGGGTTATGGCTACACCTTC.

This clone has a handful of counts. The gene calls are TRBV18 and TRBJ1-2; D not certain. Germline V lookup: CDR1 KGHSH, CDR2 LQKENI. There are 14 residues in the CDR3. V was trimmed by 3 bases and J by 6 bases, leaving 14 bases between them. The CDR3 sequence is CASSPSYRENGYTF. The CDR3 DNA is TGTGCCAGCTCACCGTCCTATCGGGAGAATGGCTACACCTTC.

The chain employs TRBV5-5 and TRBJ1-2; 9 bases fit TRBD1. The CDR3 loop spans 14 amino acids. CDR1 and CDR2 from the germline V gene are SGHKS and YYEKEE (reference sequence). V lost 4 bases, J lost 6 bases, and 7 bases stayed unmatched. In DNA, the CDR3 is TGTGCCAGCAGCCAAAGGACAGGGGTTCATGGCTACACCTTC. This gives the protein CASSQRTGVHGYTF.

The chain joins TRBV29-1 to TRBJ2-3; tentative D call: TRBD1 (6 bases). The germline V gene has CDR1 SQVTM and CDR2 ANQGSEA. The V gene lost 8 bases and the J gene lost 0 bases, with 18 bases spanning the gap. There are 15 residues in the CDR3. The CDR3 DNA reads as TGCAGCAGCGGAGGACAGTTCTCTAGCACAGATACGCAGTATTTT. Encoded protein: CSSGGQFSSTDTQYF.

This sequence joins TRBV15 and TRBJ1-5; 7 bases are a match to TRBD1. The CDR3 loop spans 18 amino acids. V gave up 2 bases and J gave up 0 bases; unmatched junction bases: 10. Germline CDR1 reads LNHNV; CDR2 reads YYDKDF (reference sequence). Here the CDR3 reads CATSRKLLTGVSNQPQHF. DNA of the CDR3: TGTGCCACCAGCAGAAAACTATTAACAGGGGTTAGCAATCAGCCCCAGCATTTT.

The CDR3 bases are TGTGCCAGCAGTTACAAGGGGGCGCCTGGGGAGCTGTTTTTT. Protein: CASSYKGAPGELFF. The V and J genes are TRBV27 and TRBJ2-2, with 7 bases that match TRBD1. The CDR3 has 14 amino acids. Germline V gene sequence: CDR1 MNHEY, CDR2 SMNVEV (reference sequence). J gave up 8 bases and V 4 bases, and 7 bases lay outside the gene matches.

The chain is built from TRBV28 and TRBJ2-3, with 13 bases aligning to TRBD2. The V gene end was trimmed by 3 bases and the J gene end by 6 bases; junction bases not matched to a gene: 6. Per germline, CDR1 MDHEN and CDR2 SYDVKM. The CDR3 loop spans 16 amino acids. CDR3: CASSFTSGGASDTQYF. The CDR3 bases are TGTGCCAGCAGTTTCACTAGCGGGGGGGCATCGGATACGCAGTATTTT. Drawing the rest from reference TRBV28 and TRBJ2-3, the complete variable domain is DVKVTQSSRYLVKRTGEKVFLECVQDMDHENMFWYRQDPGLGLRLIYFSYDVKMKEKGDIPEGYSVSREKKERFSLILESASTNQTSMYLCASSFTSGGASDTQYFGPGTRLTVL.

The genes are TRBV9 and TRBJ2-2, with D possibly matching TRBD1 (5 bases). Trimming shortened V by 4 bases and J by 0 bases, and 13 bases separated the two germline ends. CDR1 and CDR2 (germline): SGDLS, YYNGEE. This CDR3 has 16 residues. As DNA, the CDR3 is TGTGCCAGCAGCCCAGGGTGGGATACGAACACCGGGGAGCTGTTTTTT. Translating it yields CASSPGWDTNTGELFF.

V usage is TRBV29-1 and J usage is TRBJ2-6; D ambiguous. Per the germline V gene, CDR1 is SQVTM and CDR2 is ANQGSEA. CDR3 length: 14 residues. The V gene lost 6 bases and the J gene lost 0 bases, with 9 bases spanning the gap. The CDR3 region is CSVPVGSGANVLTF. DNA of the CDR3: TGCAGCGTCCCTGTCGGCTCTGGGGCCAACGTCCTGACTTTC. Variable domain in full (rest from reference TRBV29-1 and TRBJ2-6): SAVISQKPSRDICQRGTSLTIQCQVDSQVTMMFWYRQQPGQSLTLIATANQGSEATYESGFVIDKFPISRPNLTFSTLTVSNMSPEDSSIYLCSVPVGSGANVLTFGAGSRLTVL.